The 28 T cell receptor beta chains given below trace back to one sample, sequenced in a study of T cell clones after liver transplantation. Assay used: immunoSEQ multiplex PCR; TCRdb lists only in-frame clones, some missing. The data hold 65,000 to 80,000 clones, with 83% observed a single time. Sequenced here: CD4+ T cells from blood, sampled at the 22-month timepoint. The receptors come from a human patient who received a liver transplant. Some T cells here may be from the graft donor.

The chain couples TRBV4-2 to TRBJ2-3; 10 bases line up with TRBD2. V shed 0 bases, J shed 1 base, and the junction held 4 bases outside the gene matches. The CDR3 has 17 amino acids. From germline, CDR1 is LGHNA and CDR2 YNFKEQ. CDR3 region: CASSQELAGVGTDTQYF. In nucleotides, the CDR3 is TGTGCCAGCAGCCAAGAGCTAGCGGGAGTTGGCACAGATACGCAGTATTTT.

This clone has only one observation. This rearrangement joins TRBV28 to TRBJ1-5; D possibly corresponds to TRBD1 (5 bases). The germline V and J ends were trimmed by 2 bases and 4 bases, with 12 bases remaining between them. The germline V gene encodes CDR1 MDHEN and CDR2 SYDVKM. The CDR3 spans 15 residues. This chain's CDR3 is CASSLASGTNQPQHF. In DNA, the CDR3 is TGTGCCAGCAGTTTAGCCTCAGGGACGAATCAGCCCCAGCATTTT.

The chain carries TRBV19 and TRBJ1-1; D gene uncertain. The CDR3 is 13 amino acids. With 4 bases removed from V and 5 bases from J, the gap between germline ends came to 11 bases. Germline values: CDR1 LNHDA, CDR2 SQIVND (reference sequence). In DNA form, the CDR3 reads TGTGCCAGTAGTAATGTTGCGAAGACTGAAGCTTTCTTT. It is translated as CASSNVAKTEAFF.

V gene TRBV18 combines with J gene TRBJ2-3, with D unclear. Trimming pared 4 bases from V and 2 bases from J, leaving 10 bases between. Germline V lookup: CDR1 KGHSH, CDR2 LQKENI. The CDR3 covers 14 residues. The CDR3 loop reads CASSQVPNTDTQYF. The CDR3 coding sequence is TGTGCCAGCTCACAGGTCCCCAACACAGATACGCAGTATTTT.

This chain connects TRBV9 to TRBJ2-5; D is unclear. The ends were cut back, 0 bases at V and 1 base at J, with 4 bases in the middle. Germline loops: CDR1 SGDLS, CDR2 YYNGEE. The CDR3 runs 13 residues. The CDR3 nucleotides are TGTGCCAGCAGCGTAGCCGGCCAAGAGACCCAGTACTTC. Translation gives CASSVAGQETQYF.

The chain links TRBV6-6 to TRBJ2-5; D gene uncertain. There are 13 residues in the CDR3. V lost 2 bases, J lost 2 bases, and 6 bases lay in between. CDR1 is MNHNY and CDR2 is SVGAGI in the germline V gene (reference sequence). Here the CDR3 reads CASSYDGQETQYF. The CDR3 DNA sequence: TGTGCCAGCAGTTACGACGGGCAAGAGACCCAGTACTTC.

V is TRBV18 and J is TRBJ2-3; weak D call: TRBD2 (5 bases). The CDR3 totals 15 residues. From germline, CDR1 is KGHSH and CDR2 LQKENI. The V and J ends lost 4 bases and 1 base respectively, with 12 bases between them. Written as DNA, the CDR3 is TGTGCCAGCTCACGCACTAGGAGCGGCACAGATACGCAGTATTTT. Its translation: CASSRTRSGTDTQYF.

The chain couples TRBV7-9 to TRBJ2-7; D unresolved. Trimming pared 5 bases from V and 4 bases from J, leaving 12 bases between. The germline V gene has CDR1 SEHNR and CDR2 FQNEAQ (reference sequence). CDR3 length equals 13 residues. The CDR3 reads CASSRTAVYEQYF. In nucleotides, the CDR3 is TGTGCCAGCAGCCGGACGGCCGTTTACGAGCAGTACTTC.

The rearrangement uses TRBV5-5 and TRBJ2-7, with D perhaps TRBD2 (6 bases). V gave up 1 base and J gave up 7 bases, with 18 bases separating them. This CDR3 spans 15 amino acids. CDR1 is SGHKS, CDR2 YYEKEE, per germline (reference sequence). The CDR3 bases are TGTGCCAGCAGCTTGCCGGGAACCCAAGGGAGGGAGCAGTACTTC. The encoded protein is CASSLPGTQGREQYF. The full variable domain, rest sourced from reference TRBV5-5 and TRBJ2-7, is DAGVTQSPTHLIKTRGQQVTLRCSPISGHKSVSWYQQVLGQGPQFIFQYYEKEERGRGNFPDRFSARQFPNYSSELNVNALLLGDSALYLCASSLPGTQGREQYFGPGTRLTVT.

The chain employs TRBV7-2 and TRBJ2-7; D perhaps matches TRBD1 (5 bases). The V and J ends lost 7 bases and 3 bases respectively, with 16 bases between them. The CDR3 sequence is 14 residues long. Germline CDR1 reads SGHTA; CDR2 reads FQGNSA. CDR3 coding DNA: TGTGCCAGCAAACTCGACAGCTCTGGCTACGAGCAGTACTTC. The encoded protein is CASKLDSSGYEQYF.

The CDR3 bases are TGCGCCAGCAGCTTGGCCCCGTCCCCCCAAAGGACTAATGAAAAACTGTTTTTT. Encoded protein: CASSLAPSPQRTNEKLFF. The chain combines TRBV5-1 with TRBJ1-4, with D uncertain. The CDR3 consists of 18 residues. Germline V CDR1 and CDR2: SGHRS, YFSETQ. V shed 0 bases and J shed 2 bases, with 17 bases lying between them.

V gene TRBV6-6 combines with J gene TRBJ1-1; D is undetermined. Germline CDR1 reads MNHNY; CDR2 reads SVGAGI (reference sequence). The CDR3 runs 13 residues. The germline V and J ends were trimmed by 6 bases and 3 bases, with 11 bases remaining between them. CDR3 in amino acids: CASRLNGDTEAFF. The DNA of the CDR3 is TGTGCCAGCAGACTTAATGGGGACACTGAAGCTTTCTTT.

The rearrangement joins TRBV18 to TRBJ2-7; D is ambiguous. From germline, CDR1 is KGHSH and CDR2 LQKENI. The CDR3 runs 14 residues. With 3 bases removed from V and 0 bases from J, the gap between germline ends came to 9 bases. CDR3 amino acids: CASSPGGFSYEQYF. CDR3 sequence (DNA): TGTGCCAGCTCACCGGGCGGATTCTCCTACGAGCAGTACTTC.

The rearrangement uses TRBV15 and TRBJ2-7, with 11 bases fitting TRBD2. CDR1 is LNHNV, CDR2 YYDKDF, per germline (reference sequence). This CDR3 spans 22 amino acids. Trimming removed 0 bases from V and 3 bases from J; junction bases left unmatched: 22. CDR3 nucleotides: TGTGCCACCAGCAGAGATCGACCCGTGGACAGCCTTACTGGACTAGCGGGCTACGAGCAGTACTTC. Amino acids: CATSRDRPVDSLTGLAGYEQYF.

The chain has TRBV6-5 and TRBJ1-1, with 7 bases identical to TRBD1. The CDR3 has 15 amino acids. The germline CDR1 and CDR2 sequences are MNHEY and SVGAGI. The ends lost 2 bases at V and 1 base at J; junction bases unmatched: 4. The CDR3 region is CASSYRRTGNTEAFF. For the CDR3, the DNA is TGTGCCAGCAGTTACCGCCGGACAGGGAACACTGAAGCTTTCTTT.

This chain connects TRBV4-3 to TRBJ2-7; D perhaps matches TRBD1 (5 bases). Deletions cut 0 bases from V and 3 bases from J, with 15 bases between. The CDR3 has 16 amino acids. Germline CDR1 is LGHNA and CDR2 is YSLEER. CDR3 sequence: CASSQEFQGSIYEQYF. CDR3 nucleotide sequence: TGCGCCAGCAGCCAAGAATTCCAGGGAAGTATCTACGAGCAGTACTTC.

This CDR3 reads CASSLVGGQGTGELFF. DNA of the CDR3: TGTGCCAGCAGCTTAGTAGGGGGACAGGGGACCGGGGAGCTGTTTTTT. The chain uses TRBV7-2 and TRBJ2-2; TRBD1 agrees at 10 bases. The CDR3 is 16 amino acids. The germline V gene has CDR1 SGHTA and CDR2 FQGNSA. With V trimmed by 1 base and J by 5 bases, 4 bases remained unmatched.

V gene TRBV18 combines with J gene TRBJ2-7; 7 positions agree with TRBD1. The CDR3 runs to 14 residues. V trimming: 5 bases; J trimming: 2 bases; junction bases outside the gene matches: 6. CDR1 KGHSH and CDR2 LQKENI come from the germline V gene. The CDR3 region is CASSGTANPYEQYF. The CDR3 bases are TGTGCCAGCTCAGGGACAGCCAACCCCTACGAGCAGTACTTC.

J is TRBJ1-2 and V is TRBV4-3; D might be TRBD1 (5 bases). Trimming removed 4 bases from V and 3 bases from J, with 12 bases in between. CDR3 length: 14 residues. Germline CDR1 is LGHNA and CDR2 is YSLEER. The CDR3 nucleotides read TGCGCCAGCAGCCCTAGATCAGGGTACTATGGCTACACCTTC. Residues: CASSPRSGYYGYTF.

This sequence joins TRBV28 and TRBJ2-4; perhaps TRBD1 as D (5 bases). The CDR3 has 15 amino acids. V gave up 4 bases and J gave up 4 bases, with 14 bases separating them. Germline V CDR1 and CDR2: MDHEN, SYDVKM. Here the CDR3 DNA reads TGTGCCAGCAGTTCTCAGTGGCAGGGAAAAAACATTCAGTACTTC. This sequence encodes CASSSQWQGKNIQYF.

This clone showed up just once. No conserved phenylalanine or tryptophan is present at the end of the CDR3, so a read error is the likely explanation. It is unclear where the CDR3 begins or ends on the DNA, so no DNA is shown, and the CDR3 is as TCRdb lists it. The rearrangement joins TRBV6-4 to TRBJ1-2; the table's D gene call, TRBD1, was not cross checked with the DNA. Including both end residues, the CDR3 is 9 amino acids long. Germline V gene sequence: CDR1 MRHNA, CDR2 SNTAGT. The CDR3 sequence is CASSDLQCP.

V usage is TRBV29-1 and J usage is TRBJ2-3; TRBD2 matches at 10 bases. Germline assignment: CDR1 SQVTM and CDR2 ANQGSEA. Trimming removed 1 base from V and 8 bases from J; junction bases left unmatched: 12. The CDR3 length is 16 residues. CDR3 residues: CSVEGPGLAGVGTQYF. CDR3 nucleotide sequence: TGCAGCGTTGAAGGGCCGGGTCTAGCGGGAGTCGGTACGCAGTATTTT.

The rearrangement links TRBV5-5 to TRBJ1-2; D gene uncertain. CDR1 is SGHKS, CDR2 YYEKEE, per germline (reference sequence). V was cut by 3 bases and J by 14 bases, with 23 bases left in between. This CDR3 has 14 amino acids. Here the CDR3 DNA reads TGTGCCAGCAGCTCCCGGACGAAAGGGCTAGGGTCTACCTTC. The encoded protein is CASSSRTKGLGSTF.

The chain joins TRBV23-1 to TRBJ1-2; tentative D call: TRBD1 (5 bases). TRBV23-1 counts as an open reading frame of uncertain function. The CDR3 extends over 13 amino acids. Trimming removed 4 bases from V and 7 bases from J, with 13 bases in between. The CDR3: CASSPTGGGGYTF. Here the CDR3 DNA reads TGCGCCAGCAGTCCTACGGGGGGAGGTGGCTACACCTTC.

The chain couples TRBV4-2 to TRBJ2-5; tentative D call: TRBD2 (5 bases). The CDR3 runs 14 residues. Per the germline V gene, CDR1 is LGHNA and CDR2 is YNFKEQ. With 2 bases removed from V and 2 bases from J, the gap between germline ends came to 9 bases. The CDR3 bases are TGTGCCAGCAGCCAAACCGGGAATCAAGAGACCCAGTACTTC. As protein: CASSQTGNQETQYF.

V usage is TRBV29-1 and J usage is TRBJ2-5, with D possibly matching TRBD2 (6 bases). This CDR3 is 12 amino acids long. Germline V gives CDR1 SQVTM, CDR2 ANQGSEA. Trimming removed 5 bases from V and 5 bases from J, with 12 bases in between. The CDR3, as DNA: TGCAGCGTTATTTCTGGAGGGGAGACCCAGTACTTC. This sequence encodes CSVISGGETQYF.

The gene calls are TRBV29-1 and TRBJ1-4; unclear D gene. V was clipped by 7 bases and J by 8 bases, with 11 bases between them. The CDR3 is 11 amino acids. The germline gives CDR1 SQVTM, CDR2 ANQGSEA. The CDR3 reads CSAGDREKLFF. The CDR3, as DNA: TGCAGCGCCGGAGACCGGGAAAAACTGTTTTTT.

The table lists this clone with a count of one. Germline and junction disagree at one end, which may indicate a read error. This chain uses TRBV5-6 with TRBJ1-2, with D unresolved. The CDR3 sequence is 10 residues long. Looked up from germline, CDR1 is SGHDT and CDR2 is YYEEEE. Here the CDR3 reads CASSALTTAF. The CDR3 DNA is TGTGCCAGCAGCGCACTGACGACCGCCTTC.